This is a list of T cell receptor beta chains from one sample in a study of blood T cell repertoires in COVID-19. TCRdb keeps only in-frame clones here, not all; method: immunoSEQ multiplex PCR. The table shows 300,000 or so clones, with more than 75% occurring only once. What was sequenced was peripheral blood. The origin of the receptors is a woman aged 40 to 50 who had recovered from COVID-19. Each CDR3 is given without its conserved first and last residue.

j_gene	v_gene	CDR3aa
TRBJ1-2	TRBV3-1/TRBV3-2	ASSHRDSYGYT
TRBJ1-2	TRBV20-1	SASGSTAAINYGYT
TRBJ1-2	TRBV7-9	ASSYRGPQTYGYT
TRBJ1-3	TRBV2	ASSAQGNSGNTIY
TRBJ1-5	TRBV18	ASSLGQGGQPQH
TRBJ2-7	TRBV27	ASSPDPGQSYEQY
TRBJ2-1	TRBV29-1	SGWVAGGSYNEQF
TRBJ2-5	TRBV4-3	ASSQDTGLGETQY
TRBJ1-1	TRBV5-5	ASSLGRNTEAF
TRBJ2-3	TRBV20-1	SASVGSSGGLWDTQY
TRBJ2-7	TRBV7-9	ASSLSFAGIEQY
TRBJ2-5	TRBV6-5	ASSPRQVRGETQY
TRBJ1-4	TRBV14	ASSQVGGLGEKLF
TRBJ2-2	TRBV7-8	ASSPKDRGIAGELF
TRBJ1-2	TRBV12-3/TRBV12-4	ASSPRQGGGYT
TRBJ1-4	TRBV7-2	ASSLQGQFNEKLF
TRBJ2-3	TRBV9	ASSTSRTSGGPRDTQY
TRBJ1-4	TRBV13	ASSLGSQEKLF
TRBJ1-2	TRBV7-8	ASSYGREYGYT
TRBJ1-2	TRBV7-2	ASSLGPGNYGYT
TRBJ1-2	TRBV7-9	ASRLTGTQANYGYT
TRBJ2-7	TRBV3-1/TRBV3-2	ASSPTPGQGANEQY
TRBJ1-5	TRBV19	ASSIDGTVGNQPQH
TRBJ2-1	TRBV11-3	ASSLVTGGHEQF
TRBJ1-5	TRBV6-6	ASSGRDSNAPQH
TRBJ2-5	TRBV10-1	ASSDHGTSGQETQY
TRBJ1-1	TRBV18	ASSPLIPVQGGEAF
TRBJ1-3	TRBV7-2	ASSGGVGRNTIY
TRBJ2-7	TRBV18	ASSPSGQGFYEQY
TRBJ2-3	TRBV10-3	AARDSTDTQY
TRBJ1-6	TRBV6-5	ASTMDRENSPLH
TRBJ2-1	TRBV5-1	ASSLGGFSYNEQF
TRBJ2-5	TRBV5-1	ASSLLTGGQETQY
TRBJ1-1	TRBV2	ASRGDSGNTEAF
TRBJ2-4	TRBV6-2/TRBV6-3	ASSPTDWEADRNIQY
TRBJ2-5	TRBV7-2	ASTLQGGQETQY
TRBJ2-2	TRBV27	ASRKPGLRPTGELF
TRBJ2-5	TRBV7-8	ASSLEAGRGETQY
TRBJ2-3	TRBV10-3	AISVSQGLYTDTQY
TRBJ1-5	TRBV23-1	ASSQGPSGLSNQPQH
TRBJ2-1	TRBV5-1	ASSLVRGQGGYNEQF
TRBJ1-2	TRBV10-3	AISEFAGGGYGYT
TRBJ2-5	TRBV3-1/TRBV3-2	ASSQTGVGQETQY
TRBJ2-3	TRBV18	ASSLASDRGSLDTQY
TRBJ2-1	TRBV5-6	ASTTPMTPYNEQF